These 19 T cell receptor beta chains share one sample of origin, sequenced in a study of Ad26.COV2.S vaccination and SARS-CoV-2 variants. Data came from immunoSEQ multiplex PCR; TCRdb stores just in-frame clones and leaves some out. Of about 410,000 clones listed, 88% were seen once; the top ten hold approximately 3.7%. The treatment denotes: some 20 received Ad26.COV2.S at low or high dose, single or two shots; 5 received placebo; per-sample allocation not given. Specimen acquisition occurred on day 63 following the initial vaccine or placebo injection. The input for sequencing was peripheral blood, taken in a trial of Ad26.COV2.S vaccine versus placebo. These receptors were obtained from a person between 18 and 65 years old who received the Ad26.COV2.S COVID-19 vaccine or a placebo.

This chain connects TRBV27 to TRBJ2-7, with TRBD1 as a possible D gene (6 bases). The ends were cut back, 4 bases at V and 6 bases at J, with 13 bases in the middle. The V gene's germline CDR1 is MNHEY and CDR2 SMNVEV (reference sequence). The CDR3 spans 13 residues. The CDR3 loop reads CASSYRVASEQYF. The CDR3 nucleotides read TGTGCCAGCAGTTACAGGGTTGCCTCCGAGCAGTACTTC.

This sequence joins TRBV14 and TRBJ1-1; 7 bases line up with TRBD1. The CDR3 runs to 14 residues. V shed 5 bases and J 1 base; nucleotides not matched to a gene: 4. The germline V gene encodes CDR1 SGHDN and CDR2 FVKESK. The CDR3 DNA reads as TGTGCCAGCAGCACTTACAGGGGGAACACTGAAGCTTTCTTT. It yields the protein CASSTYRGNTEAFF.

CDR3 loop: CASGPHEQSEAFF. CDR3 in DNA: TGTGCTAGTGGCCCCCACGAACAGAGTGAAGCTTTCTTT. This sequence joins TRBV12-5 and TRBJ1-1; D ambiguous. CDR1 LGHNT and CDR2 FRNRAP come from the germline V gene. Trimming took off 6 bases at V and 7 bases at J, with 15 bases between the two ends. The length of the CDR3 is 13 residues.

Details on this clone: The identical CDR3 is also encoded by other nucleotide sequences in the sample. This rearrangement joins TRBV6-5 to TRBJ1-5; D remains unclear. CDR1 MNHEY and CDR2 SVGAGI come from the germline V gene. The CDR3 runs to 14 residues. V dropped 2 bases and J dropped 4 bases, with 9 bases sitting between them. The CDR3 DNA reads TGTGCCAGCAGTTACGGTGCGGGGAATCAGCCCCAGCATTTT. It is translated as CASSYGAGNQPQHF.

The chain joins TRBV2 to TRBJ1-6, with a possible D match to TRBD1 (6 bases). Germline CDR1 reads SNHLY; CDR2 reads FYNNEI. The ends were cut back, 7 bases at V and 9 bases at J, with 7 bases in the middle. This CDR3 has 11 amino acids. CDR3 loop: CASKGGSPLHF. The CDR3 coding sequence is TGTGCCAGCAAGGGGGGTTCACCCCTCCACTTT.

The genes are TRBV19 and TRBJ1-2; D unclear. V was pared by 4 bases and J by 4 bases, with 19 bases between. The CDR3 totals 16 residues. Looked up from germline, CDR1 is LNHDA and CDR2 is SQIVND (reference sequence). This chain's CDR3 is CASSTSPGGLSYGYTF. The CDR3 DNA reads TGTGCCAGTAGTACCAGCCCCGGAGGCCTAAGCTATGGCTACACCTTC.

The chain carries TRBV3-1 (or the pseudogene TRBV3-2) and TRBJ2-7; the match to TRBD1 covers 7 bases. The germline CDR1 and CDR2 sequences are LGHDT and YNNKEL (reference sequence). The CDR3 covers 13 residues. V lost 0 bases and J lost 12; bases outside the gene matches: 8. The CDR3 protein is CASSQEGTAPMYF. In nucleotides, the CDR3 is TGTGCCAGCAGCCAAGAAGGGACAGCCCCGATGTACTTC.

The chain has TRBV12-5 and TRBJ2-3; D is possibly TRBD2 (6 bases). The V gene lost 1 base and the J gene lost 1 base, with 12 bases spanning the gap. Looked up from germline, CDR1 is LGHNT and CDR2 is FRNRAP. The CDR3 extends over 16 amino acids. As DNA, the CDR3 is TGTGCTAGTGGTTTGGGACCGACTAGAGGCACAGATACGCAGTATTTT. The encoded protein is CASGLGPTRGTDTQYF.

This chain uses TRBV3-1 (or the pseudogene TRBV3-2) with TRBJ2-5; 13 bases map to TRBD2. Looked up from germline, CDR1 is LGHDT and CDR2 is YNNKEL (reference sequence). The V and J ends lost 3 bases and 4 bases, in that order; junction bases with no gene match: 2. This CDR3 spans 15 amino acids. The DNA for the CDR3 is TGTGCCAGCAGCCAGACTAGCGGGGGGCCAGAGACCCAGTACTTC. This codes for CASSQTSGGPETQYF.

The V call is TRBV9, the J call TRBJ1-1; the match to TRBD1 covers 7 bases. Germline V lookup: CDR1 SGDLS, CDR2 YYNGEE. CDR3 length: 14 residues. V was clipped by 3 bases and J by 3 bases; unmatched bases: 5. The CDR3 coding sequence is TGTGCCAGCAGCGAGGACAGGTCGGACACTGAAGCTTTCTTT. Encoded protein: CASSEDRSDTEAFF.

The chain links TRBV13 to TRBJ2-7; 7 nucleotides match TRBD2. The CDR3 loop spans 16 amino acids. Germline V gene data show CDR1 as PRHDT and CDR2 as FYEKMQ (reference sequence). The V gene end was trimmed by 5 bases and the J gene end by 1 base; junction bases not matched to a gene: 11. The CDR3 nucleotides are TGTGCCAGCAGCCGACGGACTAGTGGGTTTTCCTACGAGCAGTACTTC. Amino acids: CASSRRTSGFSYEQYF.

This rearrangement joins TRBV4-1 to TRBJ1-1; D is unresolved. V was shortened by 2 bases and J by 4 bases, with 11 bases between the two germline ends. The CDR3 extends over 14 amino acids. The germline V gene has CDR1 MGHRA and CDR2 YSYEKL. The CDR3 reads CASSQRTMGTEAFF. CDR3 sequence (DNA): TGCGCCAGCAGCCAACGTACAATGGGCACTGAAGCTTTCTTT.

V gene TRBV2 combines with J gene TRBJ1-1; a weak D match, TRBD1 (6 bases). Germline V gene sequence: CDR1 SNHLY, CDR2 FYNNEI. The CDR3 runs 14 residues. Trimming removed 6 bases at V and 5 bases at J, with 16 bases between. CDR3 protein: CASSPRGGRTEAFF. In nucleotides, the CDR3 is TGTGCCAGCAGCCCCAGGGGCGGGAGGACTGAAGCTTTCTTT.

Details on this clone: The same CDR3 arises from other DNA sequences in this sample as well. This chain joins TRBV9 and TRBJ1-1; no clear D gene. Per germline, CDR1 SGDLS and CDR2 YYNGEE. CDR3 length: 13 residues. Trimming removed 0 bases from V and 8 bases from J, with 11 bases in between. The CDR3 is CASSVVSGVEAFF. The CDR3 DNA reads TGTGCCAGCAGCGTAGTTTCAGGAGTCGAAGCTTTCTTT.

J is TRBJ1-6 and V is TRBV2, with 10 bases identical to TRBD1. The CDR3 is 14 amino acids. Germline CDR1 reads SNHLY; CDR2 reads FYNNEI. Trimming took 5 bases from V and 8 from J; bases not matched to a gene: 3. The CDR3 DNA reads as TGTGCCAGCAGTCCGGGACAGGGGTATTCACCCCTCCACTTT. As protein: CASSPGQGYSPLHF.

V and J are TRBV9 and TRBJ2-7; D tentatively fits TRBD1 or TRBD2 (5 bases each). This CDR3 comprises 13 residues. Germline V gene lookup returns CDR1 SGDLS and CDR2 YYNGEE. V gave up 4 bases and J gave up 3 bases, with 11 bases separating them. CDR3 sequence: CASSKGTFYEQYF. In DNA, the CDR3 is TGTGCCAGCAGCAAAGGGACCTTCTACGAGCAGTACTTC.

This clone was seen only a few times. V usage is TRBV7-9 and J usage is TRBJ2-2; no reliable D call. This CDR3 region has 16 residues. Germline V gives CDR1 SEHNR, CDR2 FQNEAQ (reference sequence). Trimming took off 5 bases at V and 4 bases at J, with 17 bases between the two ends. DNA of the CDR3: TGTGCCAGCAGCCGGATTGGGGTGAGAGGCACCGGGGAGCTGTTTTTT. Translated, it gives CASSRIGVRGTGELFF.

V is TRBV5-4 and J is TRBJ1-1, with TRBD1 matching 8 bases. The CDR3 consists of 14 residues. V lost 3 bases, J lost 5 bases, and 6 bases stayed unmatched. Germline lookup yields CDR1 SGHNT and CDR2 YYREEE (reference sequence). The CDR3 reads CASSSGGAKTEAFF. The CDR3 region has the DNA TGTGCCAGCAGCTCAGGGGGCGCGAAAACTGAAGCTTTCTTT.

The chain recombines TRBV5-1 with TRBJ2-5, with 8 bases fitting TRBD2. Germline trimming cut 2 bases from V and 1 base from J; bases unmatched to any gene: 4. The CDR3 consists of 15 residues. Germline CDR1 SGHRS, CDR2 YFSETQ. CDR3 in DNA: TGCGCCAGCAGCTTAAGCGGGGGATTCCAAGAGACCCAGTACTTC. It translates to CASSLSGGFQETQYF. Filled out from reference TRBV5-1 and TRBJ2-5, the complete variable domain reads KAGVTQTPRYLIKTRGQQVTLSCSPISGHRSVSWYQQTPGQGLQFLFEYFSETQRNKGNFPGRFSGRQFSNSRSEMNVSTLELGDSALYLCASSLSGGFQETQYFGPGTRLLVL.